This T cell receptor beta chain comes out of a study of blood T cell repertoires in COVID-19. Study context: The origin of the acute and convalescent COVID-19 samples was the United States, Italy and Spain. Sources were T cells, B-cell-depleted T cells, or PBMCs; the material itself was cDNA or gDNA.

The protocol was immunoSEQ multiplex PCR, while the TCRdb copy is restricted to in-frame clones and leaves out a portion. The table has about 230,000 clones, 84% seen once. The CDR3 covers 16 residues. Per the germline V gene, CDR1 is MGHRA and CDR2 is YSYEKL. V dropped 0 bases and J dropped 1 base, with 12 bases sitting between them. Sequenced sample: peripheral blood. The receptor's source is a woman between 40 and 50 years old who had recovered from COVID-19. The chain has TRBV4-1 and TRBJ1-1; perhaps TRBD1 as D (6 bases). The CDR3 nucleotides read TGCGCCAGCAGCCAAGAAGATAGGGGGGGGAACACTGAAGCTTTCTTT. Its protein product is CASSQEDRGGNTEAFF.